The rows below give T cell receptor beta chains drawn from one sample of a study of vaccination and CD4 T cells after COVID-19. What these receptors recognize is not known. Using its own MiXCR run on the PCR reads, TCRdb lists one record per CDR3 protein. Among 9,500 to 15,000 distinct CDR3 sequences listed, 50% to 55% were seen once. The input for sequencing was cultured CD4+ T cells from blood, taken after SARS-CoV-2 vaccination. All receptors come from a human donor with COVID-19. The CDR3 runs from the conserved cysteine through the conserved F or W. Fields, in order: D gene, J gene, clone size, V gene, CDR3 DNA, CDR3 protein. D genes are given only for firm matches. Rows give clone size only sometimes, using once, few, many, or a class for an expanded clone.

-	TRBJ2-1	once	TRBV19	TGTGCCAGTAGTATACAGAATGAGCAGTTCTTC	CASSIQNEQFF
TRBD1	TRBJ1-6	few	TRBV27	TGTGCCAGCAGTTTCAGGGGGGTTTATAATTCACCCCTCCACTTT	CASSFRGVYNSPLHF
-	TRBJ1-1	few	TRBV27	TGTGCCAGCAGTTTTGTGGGGGCTGGGGTGAACACTGAAGCTTTCTTT	CASSFVGAGVNTEAFF
-	TRBJ2-1	-	TRBV3-1	TGTGCCAGCAGCCAAGGAAGGGGCAACAATGAGCAGTTCTTC	CASSQGRGNNEQFF
-	TRBJ2-5	once	TRBV9	TGTGCCAGCAGCGTAGGTCAGGGGTCGGGGGAGACCCAGTACTTC	CASSVGQGSGETQYF
-	TRBJ2-3	-	TRBV5-4	TGTGCCAGCAGCGCCCCGAGCACAGATACGCAGTATTTT	CASSAPSTDTQYF
TRBD1	TRBJ1-3	-	TRBV6-1	TGTGCCAGCAGTGAGGGTCGTAGGGGGCGAGCTGGAAACACCATATATTTT	CASSEGRRGRAGNTIYF
-	TRBJ2-7	-	TRBV19	TGTGCCAGTAGTATGGCCGGGGTTTCCTACGAGCAGTACTTC	CASSMAGVSYEQYF
-	TRBJ1-5	few	TRBV29-1	TGCAGCGCCCGGGACAACTACAATCAGCCCCAGCATTTT	CSARDNYNQPQHF
TRBD1	TRBJ1-2	-	TRBV27	TGTGCCAGCAGTTTAGGAGTAACAGGGGGCTATGGCTACACCTTC	CASSLGVTGGYGYTF
TRBD2	TRBJ2-3	few	TRBV20-1	TGCAGTGCCCCCCGCATGAGACTAGCGGCAGATACGCAGTATTTT	CSAPRMRLAADTQYF
-	TRBJ2-2	-	TRBV20-1	TGCAGTGCTATAGACGGAAATACGAACACCGGGGAGCTGTTTTTT	CSAIDGNTNTGELFF
TRBD2	TRBJ2-1	-	TRBV7-9	TGTGCCAGCAGCTGGATAGCGGGAAGCTCCTACAATGAGCAGTTCTTC	CASSWIAGSSYNEQFF
-	TRBJ1-1	-	TRBV6-1	TGTGCCAGCAGTGAGAGGGGCACTGAAGCTTTCTTT	CASSERGTEAFF
-	TRBJ2-7	-	TRBV18	TGTGCCAGCTCACACTCCTACGAGCAGTACTTC	CASSHSYEQYF
TRBD2	TRBJ2-5	-	TRBV6-5	TGTGCCAGCAGTTACTCGGTACTAGCGGGGGTGGAGACCCAGTACTTC	CASSYSVLAGVETQYF
-	TRBJ2-5	-	TRBV7-3	TGTGCCAGCAGCTCCGGCCGGGCCTATGAGACCCAGTACTTC	CASSSGRAYETQYF
TRBD1	TRBJ1-1	few	TRBV6-5	TGTGCCAGCAGTTACCCCGGAGGGGGCGGTGGCACTGAAGCTTTCTTT	CASSYPGGGGGTEAFF
-	TRBJ2-3	-	TRBV24-1	TGTGCCACCGTCGAGGGGGTAACAGATACGCAGTATTTT	CATVEGVTDTQYF
-	TRBJ1-6	-	TRBV7-2	TGTGCCAGCAGCTTAGACGGCAGGGGAAATTCACCCCTCCACTTT	CASSLDGRGNSPLHF
-	TRBJ1-6	-	TRBV5-4	TGTGCCAGCAGCTGGGGGCCACAGGGTAGGTCACCCCTCCACTTT	CASSWGPQGRSPLHF
-	TRBJ2-7	large	TRBV6-5	TGTGCCAGCAGTTACGGTACCGGTAACCCCTACGAGCAGTACTTC	CASSYGTGNPYEQYF
TRBD1	TRBJ1-1	once	TRBV7-8	TGTGCCAGCAGCCTTACAGGGGGAACTGAAGCTTTCTTT	CASSLTGGTEAFF
-	TRBJ1-2	-	TRBV5-1	TGCGCCAGCAGCTTTCAGGGTTCCCATGGCTACACCTTC	CASSFQGSHGYTF
-	TRBJ2-7	-	TRBV6-2/TRBV6-3	TGTGCCAGCCGAGAACAAGGGCTCACCTACGAGCAGTACTTC	CASREQGLTYEQYF
-	TRBJ1-2	-	TRBV6-5	TGTGCCAGCAGTTATTCCGGGAGGGATCGGGGCTACACCTTC	CASSYSGRDRGYTF
TRBD1	TRBJ1-1	few	TRBV7-8	TGTGCCAGCAGCTTCCTGTCAGCTGGGCAGGGGGCGAGAGCTTTCTTT	CASSFLSAGQGARAFF
-	TRBJ1-4	-	TRBV6-1	TGTGCCAGCAGGGACAGACCTAATGAAAAACTGTTTTTT	CASRDRPNEKLFF
-	TRBJ1-6	few	TRBV7-9	TGTGCCAGCGCCCAGTCTGGGACCGCGGGTTCACCCCTCCACTTT	CASAQSGTAGSPLHF
TRBD1	TRBJ1-6	few	TRBV20-1	TGCAGTGCGGGACAGGGGAGCTCCTATAATTCACCCCTCCACTTT	CSAGQGSSYNSPLHF
TRBD1	TRBJ1-1	hyperexpanded	TRBV10-3	TGTGCCATCAGACGGACAGGTAACACTGAAGCTTTCTTT	CAIRRTGNTEAFF
TRBD1	TRBJ2-5	medium-sized	TRBV7-2	TGTGCCAGCAGCCCCGGGACAGGGGAGTTGACCCAGTACTTC	CASSPGTGELTQYF
-	TRBJ1-2	-	TRBV28	TGTGCCAGCAGTTTAGGTTCAGGGAACTATGGCTACACCTTC	CASSLGSGNYGYTF
-	TRBJ2-3	-	TRBV7-3	TGTGCCAGCAGCCGCGCGCTCACAGATACGCAGTATTTT	CASSRALTDTQYF
-	TRBJ2-5	-	TRBV11-2	TGTGCCAGCAGCCGTGGACTGCAAGAGACCCAGTACTTC	CASSRGLQETQYF
-	TRBJ1-5	-	TRBV28	TGTGCCAGCATTCGGGATAGCAATCAGCCCCAGCATTTT	CASIRDSNQPQHF
-	TRBJ2-7	-	TRBV6-2/TRBV6-3	TGTGCCAGCAGCCTCCGCCGGGACGTCGCCTACGAGCAGTACTTC	CASSLRRDVAYEQYF
TRBD2	TRBJ2-5	-	TRBV6-5	TGTGCCAGCAGTTACTCTGGCGGGGGGGCAAAAGAGACCCAGTACTTC	CASSYSGGGAKETQYF
TRBD1	TRBJ1-6	once	TRBV20-1	TGCAAGGGGACAGGGAGGCCACCCCTCCACTTT	CKGTGRPPLHF
-	TRBJ2-2	-	TRBV5-5	TGTGCCAGCAGCTTGAACACCAACACCGGGGAGCTGTTTTTT	CASSLNTNTGELFF
-	TRBJ1-6	-	TRBV7-9	TGTGCCAGCAGCCAGGCGGGGATGTATAATTCACCCCTCCACTTT	CASSQAGMYNSPLHF
TRBD2	TRBJ2-2	-	TRBV10-3	TGTGCCATCAGTGAGACGACTAGCGGGGGGCCCGGGGAGCTGTTTTTT	CAISETTSGGPGELFF
TRBD2	TRBJ2-7	-	TRBV18	TGTGCCAGCTCACCTGCGGGACTAGGAAGCGAGCAGTACTTC	CASSPAGLGSEQYF
-	TRBJ2-3	-	TRBV19	TGTGCCACCTCAAGGGCAGGAACTAGCACAGATACGCAGTATTTT	CATSRAGTSTDTQYF
-	TRBJ2-1	-	TRBV15	TGTGCCACCAGCAGGGGGATAGACAATGAGCAGTTCTTC	CATSRGIDNEQFF
TRBD1	TRBJ2-5	-	TRBV3-1	TGTGCCAGCAGACAGTCCGGGACAGGGTCAGAGACCCAGTACTTC	CASRQSGTGSETQYF
-	TRBJ2-2	-	TRBV30	TGTGCCTGGAGTGTGGGGAGGGGGGAGCTGTTTTTT	CAWSVGRGELFF
-	TRBJ2-3	-	TRBV18	TGTGCCAGCTCACCCGGGGGGCGGGGCACAGATACGCAGTATTTT	CASSPGGRGTDTQYF
TRBD1	TRBJ1-6	-	TRBV2	TGTGCCAGCAGTGATGGACAGGGGGTCTCCTATAATTCACCCCTCCACTTT	CASSDGQGVSYNSPLHF
TRBD1	TRBJ1-2	-	TRBV5-4	TGTGCCAGCAGCGCCGGGGACAGGGGTAATCACGGCTACACCTTC	CASSAGDRGNHGYTF
-	TRBJ2-7	-	TRBV27	TGTGCCAGCAGTGGGGCCAGGGGCCCCTACGAGCAGTACTTC	CASSGARGPYEQYF
-	TRBJ2-7	-	TRBV28	TGTGCCAGCTTAGGTTTATACGAGCAGTACTTC	CASLGLYEQYF